This paragraph reports one TCR beta chain. This specimen belongs to a study of blood T cell repertoires in COVID-19. Study-wide background: From T cells, B-cell-depleted T cells, or PBMCs came the material, which was cDNA or gDNA.

The CDR3 totals 15 residues. V lost 2 bases and J lost 4; bases outside the gene matches: 2. The germline V gene encodes CDR1 SGDLS and CDR2 YYNGEE. Original handling: Estimation of nucleated cell counts relied on the amplification of reference gene primers. The data were produced by immunoSEQ multiplex PCR, yet TCRdb's version contains in-frame clones alone and is incomplete. The D gene and trimming were derived from the DNA, and the V and J assignments and clone size from that table. Of about 400,000 clones listed, more than 75% are singletons. This chain connects TRBV9 to TRBJ2-1, with 11 nucleotides matching TRBD2. This clonotype was obtained from a human donor in a cohort sampled during active COVID-19. Sequencing was carried out using peripheral blood. CDR3 nucleotide sequence: TGTGCCAGCAGCGTTCTAGCGGGAGGTTACAATGAGCAGTTCTTC. It specifies CASSVLAGGYNEQFF. The entire variable domain, with the rest obtained from reference TRBV9 and TRBJ2-1, is as follows: DSGVTQTPKHLITATGQRVTLRCSPRSGDLSVYWYQQSLDQGLQFLIQYYNGEERAKGNILERFSAQQFPDLHSELNLSSLELGDSALYFCASSVLAGGYNEQFFGPGTRLTVL.